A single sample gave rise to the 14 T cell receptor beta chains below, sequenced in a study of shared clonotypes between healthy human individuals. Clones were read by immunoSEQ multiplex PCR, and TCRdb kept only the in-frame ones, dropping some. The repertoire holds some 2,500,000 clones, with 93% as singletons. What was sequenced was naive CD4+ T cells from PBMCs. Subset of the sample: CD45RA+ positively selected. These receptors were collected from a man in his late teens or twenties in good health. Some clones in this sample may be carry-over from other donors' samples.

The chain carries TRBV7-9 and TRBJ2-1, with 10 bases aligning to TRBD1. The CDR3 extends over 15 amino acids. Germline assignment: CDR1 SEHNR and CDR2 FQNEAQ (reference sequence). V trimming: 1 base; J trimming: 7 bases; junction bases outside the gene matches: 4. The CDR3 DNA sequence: TGTGCCAGCAGCTTAGTGGGACAGGGGAGTAATGAGCAGTTCTTC. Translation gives CASSLVGQGSNEQFF.

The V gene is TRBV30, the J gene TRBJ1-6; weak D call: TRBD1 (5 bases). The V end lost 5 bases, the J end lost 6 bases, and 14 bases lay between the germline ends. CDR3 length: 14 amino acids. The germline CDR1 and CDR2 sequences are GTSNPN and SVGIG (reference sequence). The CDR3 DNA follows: TGTGCCTGGGGGGCGGGCAACGGTAATTCACCCCTCCACTTT. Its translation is CAWGAGNGNSPLHF. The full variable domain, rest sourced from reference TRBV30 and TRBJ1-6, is SQTIHQWPATLVQPVGSPLSLECTVEGTSNPNLYWYRQAAGRGLQLLFYSVGIGQISSEVPQNLSASRPQDRQFILSSKKLLLSDSGFYLCAWGAGNGNSPLHFGNGTRLTVT.

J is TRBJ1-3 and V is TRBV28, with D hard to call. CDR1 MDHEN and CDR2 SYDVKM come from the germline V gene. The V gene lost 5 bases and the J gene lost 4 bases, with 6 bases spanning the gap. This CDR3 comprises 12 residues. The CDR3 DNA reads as TGTGCCAGCAGTATAAACGGAAACACCATATATTTT. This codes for CASSINGNTIYF.

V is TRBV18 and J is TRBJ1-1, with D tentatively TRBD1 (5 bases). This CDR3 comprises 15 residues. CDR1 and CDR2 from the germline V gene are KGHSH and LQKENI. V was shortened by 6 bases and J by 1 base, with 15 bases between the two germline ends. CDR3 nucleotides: TGTGCCAGCTCCCCCCCGGGGGGTCCGAACACTGAAGCTTTCTTT. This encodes CASSPPGGPNTEAFF.

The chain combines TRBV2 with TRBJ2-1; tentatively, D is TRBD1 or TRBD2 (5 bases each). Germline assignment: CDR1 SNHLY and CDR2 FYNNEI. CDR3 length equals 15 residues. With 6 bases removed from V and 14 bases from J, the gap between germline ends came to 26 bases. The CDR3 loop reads CASRPRRDPGADEFF. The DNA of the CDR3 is TGTGCCAGCAGGCCCCGCCGGGACCCCGGGGCTGATGAGTTCTTC.

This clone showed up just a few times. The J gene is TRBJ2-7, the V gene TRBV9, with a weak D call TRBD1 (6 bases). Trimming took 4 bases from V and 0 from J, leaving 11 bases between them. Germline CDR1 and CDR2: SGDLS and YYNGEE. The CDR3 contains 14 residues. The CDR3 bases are TGTGCCAGCAGCCTCACAGGGAGCTCCTACGAGCAGTACTTC. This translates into CASSLTGSSYEQYF.

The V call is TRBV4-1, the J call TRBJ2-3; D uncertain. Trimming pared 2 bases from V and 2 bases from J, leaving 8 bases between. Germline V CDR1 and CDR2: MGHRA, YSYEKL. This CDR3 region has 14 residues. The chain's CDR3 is CASSQFLITDTQYF. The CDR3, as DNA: TGCGCCAGCAGCCAATTCCTGATCACAGATACGCAGTATTTT.

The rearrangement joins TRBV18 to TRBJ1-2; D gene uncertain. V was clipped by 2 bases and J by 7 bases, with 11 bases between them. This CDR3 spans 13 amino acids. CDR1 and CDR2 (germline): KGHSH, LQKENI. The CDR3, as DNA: TGTGCCAGCTCACCAGGGTCACAGTTTGGCTACACCTTC. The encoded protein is CASSPGSQFGYTF.

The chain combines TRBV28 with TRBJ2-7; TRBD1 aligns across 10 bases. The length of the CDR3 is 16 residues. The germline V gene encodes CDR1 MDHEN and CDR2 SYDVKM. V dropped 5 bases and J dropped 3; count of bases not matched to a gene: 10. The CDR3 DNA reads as TGTGCCAGCAGTCCATTCGGACAGGGGGACTACTACGAGCAGTACTTC. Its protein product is CASSPFGQGDYYEQYF.

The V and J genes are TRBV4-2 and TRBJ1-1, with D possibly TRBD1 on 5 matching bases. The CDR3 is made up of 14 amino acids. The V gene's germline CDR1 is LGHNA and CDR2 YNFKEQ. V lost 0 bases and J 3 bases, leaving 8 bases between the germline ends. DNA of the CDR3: TGTGCCAGCAGCCAAGATTTGGGGGACACTGAAGCTTTCTTT. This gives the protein CASSQDLGDTEAFF.

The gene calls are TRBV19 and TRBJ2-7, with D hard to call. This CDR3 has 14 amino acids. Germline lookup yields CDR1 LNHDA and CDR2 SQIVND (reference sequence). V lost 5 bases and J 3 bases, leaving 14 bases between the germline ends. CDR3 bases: TGTGCCAGTAGTCCGGCTGGGGTATTCTACGAGCAGTACTTC. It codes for CASSPAGVFYEQYF.

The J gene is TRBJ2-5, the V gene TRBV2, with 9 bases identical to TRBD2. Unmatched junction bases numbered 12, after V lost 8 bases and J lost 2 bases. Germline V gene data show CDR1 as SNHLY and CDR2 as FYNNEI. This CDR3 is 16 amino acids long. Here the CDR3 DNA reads TGTGCCAGCCTAGTCTTTCGGCGGGAGGGACAAGAGACCCAGTACTTC. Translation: CASLVFRREGQETQYF.

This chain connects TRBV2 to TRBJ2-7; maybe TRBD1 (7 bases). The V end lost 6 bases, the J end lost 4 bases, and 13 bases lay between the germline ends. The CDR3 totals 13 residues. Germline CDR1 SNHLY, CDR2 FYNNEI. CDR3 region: CASREGQIYEQYF. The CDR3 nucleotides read TGTGCCAGCAGGGAGGGACAGATATACGAGCAGTACTTC.

The CDR3 region has the DNA TGTGCCAGCAGTTGGGGGGGATCCAGCTACGAGCAGTACTTC. This encodes CASSWGGSSYEQYF. This chain uses TRBV6-6 with TRBJ2-7, with 7 bases identical to TRBD2. Trimming took 4 bases from V and 3 from J; bases not matched to a gene: 6. The CDR3 has 14 residues. The germline CDR1 and CDR2 sequences are MNHNY and SVGAGI (reference sequence).